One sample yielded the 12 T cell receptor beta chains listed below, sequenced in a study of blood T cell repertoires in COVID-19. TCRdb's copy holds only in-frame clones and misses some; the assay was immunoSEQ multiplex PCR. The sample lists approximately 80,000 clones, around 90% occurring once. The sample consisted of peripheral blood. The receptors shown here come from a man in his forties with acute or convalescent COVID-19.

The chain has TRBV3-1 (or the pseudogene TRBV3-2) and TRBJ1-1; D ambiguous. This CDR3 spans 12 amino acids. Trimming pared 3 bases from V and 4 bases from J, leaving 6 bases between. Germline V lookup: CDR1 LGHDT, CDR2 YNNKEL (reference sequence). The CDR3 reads CASSHEGTEAFF. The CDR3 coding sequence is TGTGCCAGCAGCCACGAGGGCACTGAAGCTTTCTTT.

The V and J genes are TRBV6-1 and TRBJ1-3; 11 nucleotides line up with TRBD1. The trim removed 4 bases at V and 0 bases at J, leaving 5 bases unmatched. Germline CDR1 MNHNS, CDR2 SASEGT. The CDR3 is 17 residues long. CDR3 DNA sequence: TGTGCCAGCAGTGGAAGGGACAGGGGGTTCTCTGGAAACACCATATATTTT. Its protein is CASSGRDRGFSGNTIYF.

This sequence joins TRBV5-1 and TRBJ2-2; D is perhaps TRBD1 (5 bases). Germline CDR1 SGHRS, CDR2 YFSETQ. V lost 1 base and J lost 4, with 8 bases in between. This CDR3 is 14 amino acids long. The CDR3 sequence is CASSLPGLTGELFF. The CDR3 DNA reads TGCGCCAGCAGCTTGCCAGGGCTCACCGGGGAGCTGTTTTTT.

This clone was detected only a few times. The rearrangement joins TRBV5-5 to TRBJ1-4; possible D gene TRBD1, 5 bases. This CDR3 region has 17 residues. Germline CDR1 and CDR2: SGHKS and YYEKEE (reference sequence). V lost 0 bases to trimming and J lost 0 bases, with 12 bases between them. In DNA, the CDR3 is TGTGCCAGCAGCTTGGAGTACAGGCTCGCAACTAATGAAAAACTGTTTTTT. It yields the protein CASSLEYRLATNEKLFF.

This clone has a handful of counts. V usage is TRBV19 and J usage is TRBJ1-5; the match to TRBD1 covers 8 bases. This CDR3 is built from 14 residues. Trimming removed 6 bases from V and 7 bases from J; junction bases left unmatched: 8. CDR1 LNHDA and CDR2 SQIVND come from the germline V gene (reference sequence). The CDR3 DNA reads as TGTGCCAGTAGCAGCAGGGGGCCGGTCCAGCCCCAGCATTTT. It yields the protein CASSSRGPVQPQHF.

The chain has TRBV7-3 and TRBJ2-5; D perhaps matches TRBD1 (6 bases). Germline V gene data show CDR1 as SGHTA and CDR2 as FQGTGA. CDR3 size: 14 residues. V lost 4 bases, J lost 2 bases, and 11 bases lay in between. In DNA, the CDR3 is TGTGCCAGCAGCTCTGGGGGCCTACAAGAGACCCAGTACTTC. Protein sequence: CASSSGGLQETQYF. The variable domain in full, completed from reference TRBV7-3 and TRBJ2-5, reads GAGVSQTPSNKVTEKGKYVELRCDPISGHTALYWYRQSLGQGPEFLIYFQGTGAADDSGLPNDRFFAVRPEGSVSTLKIQRTERGDSAVYLCASSSGGLQETQYFGPGTRLLVL.

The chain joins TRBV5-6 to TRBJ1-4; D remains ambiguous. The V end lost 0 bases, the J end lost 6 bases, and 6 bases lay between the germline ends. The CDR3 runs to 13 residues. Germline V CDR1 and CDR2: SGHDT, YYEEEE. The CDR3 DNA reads TGTGCCAGCAGCTTGGGCCGAGATGAAAAACTGTTTTTT. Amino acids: CASSLGRDEKLFF. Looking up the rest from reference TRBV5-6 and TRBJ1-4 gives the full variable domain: DAGVTQSPTHLIKTRGQQVTLRCSPKSGHDTVSWYQQALGQGPQFIFQYYEEEERQRGNFPDRFSGHQFPNYSSELNVNALLLGDSALYLCASSLGRDEKLFFGSGTQLSVL.

CDR3 nucleotides: TGTGCCAGCAGCGCTCGAACAGGGAATGACTATGGCTACACCTTC. It translates to CASSARTGNDYGYTF. V gene TRBV9 combines with J gene TRBJ1-2, with D maybe TRBD1 (6 bases). Germline CDR1 SGDLS, CDR2 YYNGEE. V lost 3 bases and J 3 bases, leaving 15 bases between the germline ends. This CDR3 spans 15 amino acids.

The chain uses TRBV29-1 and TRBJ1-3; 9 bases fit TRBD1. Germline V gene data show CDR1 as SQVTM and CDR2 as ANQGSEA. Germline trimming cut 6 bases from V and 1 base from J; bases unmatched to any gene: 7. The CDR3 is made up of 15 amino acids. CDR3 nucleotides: TGCAGCGTGACACAGGGGGCAATGTCTGGAAACACCATATATTTT. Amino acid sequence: CSVTQGAMSGNTIYF.

The CDR3 sequence is CASSLHWGGRVGYTF. The CDR3 DNA is TGTGCCAGCAGCTTGCACTGGGGGGGGCGAGTGGGCTACACCTTC. The chain combines TRBV5-4 with TRBJ1-2, with D maybe TRBD1 (6 bases). The ends were cut back, 1 base at V and 8 bases at J, with 18 bases in the middle. The CDR3 is 15 amino acids. Germline CDR1 and CDR2: SGHNT and YYREEE (reference sequence).

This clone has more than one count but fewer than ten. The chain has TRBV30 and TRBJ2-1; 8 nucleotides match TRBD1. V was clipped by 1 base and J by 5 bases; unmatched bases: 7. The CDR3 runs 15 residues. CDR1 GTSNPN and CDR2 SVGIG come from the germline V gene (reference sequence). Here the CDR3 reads CAWSGQGSSNNEQFF. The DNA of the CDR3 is TGTGCCTGGAGTGGACAGGGGAGTTCAAACAATGAGCAGTTCTTC. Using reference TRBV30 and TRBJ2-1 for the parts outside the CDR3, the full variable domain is SQTIHQWPATLVQPVGSPLSLECTVEGTSNPNLYWYRQAAGRGLQLLFYSVGIGQISSEVPQNLSASRPQDRQFILSSKKLLLSDSGFYLCAWSGQGSSNNEQFFGPGTRLTVL.

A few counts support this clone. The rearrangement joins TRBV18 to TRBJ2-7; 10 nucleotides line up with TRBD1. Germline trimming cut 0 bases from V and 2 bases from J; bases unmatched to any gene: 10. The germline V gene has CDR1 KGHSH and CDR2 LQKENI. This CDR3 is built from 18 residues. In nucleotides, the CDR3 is TGTGCCAGCTCACCACCCCTGGGACAGGGGCCGCGAACCTACGAGCAGTACTTC. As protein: CASSPPLGQGPRTYEQYF.